This record looks at one TCR beta chain sequence and its context. The target of this receptor is not known. There are no base qualities to consult, and no much larger clone falls within one base. From the cysteine up to the phenylalanine, the CDR3 has a length of 13 residues. Only the CDR3 part of the read is kept: 39 bases, read in frame from the first base. In the germline V gene, CDR1 corresponds to SGHVS and CDR2 to FQNEAQ. Trimming removed 7 bases from V and 10 bases from J, leaving 19 bases between the germline ends. This record belongs to a study of T cell responses to AZD1222 COVID-19 vaccine (dated by TCRdb to the early 2020s). With regard to the full study: AZD1222 recipients whose second dose came at about 4 weeks and those whose second dose came at about 12 weeks were combined into one group, since spike-specific TCR depth and breadth did not differ between the two schedules. TCR sequencing covered some 250 trial participants: about 210 given two doses of AZD1222 and 26 given two doses of MenACWY control vaccine. Trial participants were enrolled by age into 18-55, 56-69 and 70-plus year subgroups, with roughly 150, 30 and 60 TCR-sequenced participants respectively.

The CDR3 regions of human TCRbeta chains were subjected to immunosequencing. Processing in the source paper ran as follows. Repertoire TCRs were matched against a reference library of SARS-CoV-2-specific TCRs generated with the MIRA antigen-specificity platform. Breadth was defined as the fraction of unique TCRs that were SARS-CoV-2-associated, and depth was defined as the fraction of total T cells that were SARS-CoV-2-associated. Each spike-specific TCR was assigned to its reactive spike region and to a CD4 or CD8 class using the MIRA data. Log10-transformed breadth and depth values were compared by one-way ANOVA with Sidak's multiple comparisons tests. As stored in TCRdb, this immuneACCESS dataset retains in-frame rearrangements with V and J assigned. A fraction of the clones does not appear; measured against another copy, unresolved V genes explain less than half of the discrepancy, and the remainder lacks a known reason. The V and J calls and clone size were taken over from that table, and D and trimming were inferred from the DNA. Recorded for this sample are under 200,000 clones; almost 95% of them occurred a single time. 7.5% to 10% of the sample rests with the top ten.

Per the publication, the time point label means: baseline before first vaccination. Vaccinee samples were obtained from the UK trials COV001 and COV002, which included a single-blind randomized controlled phase 2/3 trial of AZD1222 (ChAdOx1 nCoV-19) in healthy adults. For TCRbeta chain sequencing, PBMC samples from trial participants were taken at day 0 and at day 28 after the second dose. What the authors observed across the whole study: Reportedly, almost half of the unique spike-specific TCRs recognized epitopes lying outside the regions that are mutated in the B.1.351 and B.1.1.7 variants. Only six AZD1222 recipients were SARS-CoV-2 seropositive at baseline, limiting conclusions about previously exposed vaccinees. In the small 56-69-year group, the increase in depth fell short of significance, most likely because of low power. After two AZD1222 doses, spike-specific TCR breadth and depth were significantly higher than at day 0 and than in MenACWY recipients. Participants were mostly white British and included more females than males, and it was suggested by the authors that clonal diversity may have been underestimated. Vaccine-associated CD4 TCRs spanned the whole spike protein, with dominant responses in regions 160-218 and 743-854. Because no day 14 peak-response samples were available, repertoires were characterized only after the peak T cell response.

Material: peripheral blood, obtained on day 0 of AZD1222 vaccination. This receptor was obtained from an adult in good health. The sequence links TRBV7-8 to TRBJ1-2; the D gene is possibly TRBD1, with 6 bases matching. The CDR3 in this case is CASTNLGGNDYTF. The nucleotide sequence reads as follows: TGTGCCAGCACCAATCTAGGGGGGAACGACTACACCTTC.